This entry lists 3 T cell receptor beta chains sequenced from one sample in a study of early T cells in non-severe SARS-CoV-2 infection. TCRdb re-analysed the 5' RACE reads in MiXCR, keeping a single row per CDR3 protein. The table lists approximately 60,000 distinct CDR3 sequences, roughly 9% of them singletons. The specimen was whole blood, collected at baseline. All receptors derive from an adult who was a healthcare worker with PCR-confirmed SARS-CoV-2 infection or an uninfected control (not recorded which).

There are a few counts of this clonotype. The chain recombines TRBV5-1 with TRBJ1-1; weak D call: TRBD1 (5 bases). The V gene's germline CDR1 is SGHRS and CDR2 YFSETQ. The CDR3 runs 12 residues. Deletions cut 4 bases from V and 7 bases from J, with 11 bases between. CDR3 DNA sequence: TGCGCCAGCAGCCAGGGAGTAAGTGAAGCTTTCTTT. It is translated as CASSQGVSEAFF.

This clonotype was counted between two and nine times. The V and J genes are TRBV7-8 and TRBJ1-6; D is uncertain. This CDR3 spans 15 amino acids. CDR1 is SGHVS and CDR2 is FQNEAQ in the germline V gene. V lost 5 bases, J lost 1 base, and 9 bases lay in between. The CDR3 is CASSPIGSYNSPLHF. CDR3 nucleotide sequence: TGTGCCAGCAGCCCCATCGGGTCCTATAATTCACCCCTCCACTTT. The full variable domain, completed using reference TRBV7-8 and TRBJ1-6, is GAGVSQSPRYKVAKRGQDVALRCDPISGHVSLFWYQQALGQGPEFLTYFQNEAQLDKSGLPSDRFFAERPEGSVSTLKIQRTQQEDSAVYLCASSPIGSYNSPLHFGNGTRLTVT.

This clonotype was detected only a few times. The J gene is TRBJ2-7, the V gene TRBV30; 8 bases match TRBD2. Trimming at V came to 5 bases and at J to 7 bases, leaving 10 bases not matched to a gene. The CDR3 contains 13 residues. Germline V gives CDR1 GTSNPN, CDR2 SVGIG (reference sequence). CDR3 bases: TGTGCCTGGGCCGGGACTAGTTCACGTGAGCAGTACTTC. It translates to CAWAGTSSREQYF.